A single sample is the source of the 10 T cell receptor beta chains below, sequenced in a study of blood T cells in healthy people across ages (dated by TCRdb to the mid-2010s). The library was generated by 5' RACE. Instrument on record: Illumina HiSeq 2500. A second PCR of roughly 6 to 12 cycles was performed with a sample-barcoded 5' primer and a J-beta primer mix. TCRdb itself trimmed the public reads at Q25 with fastp, ran MiXCR and retained productive beta chains. Rows are combined by CDR3 protein, so each entry shows the most common genes and DNA. This sample gives under 850,000 distinct CDR3 sequences in total; approximately 35% of them show up just once. The top ten hold 10% to 15% of the sample. Sequencing was performed on blood. The receptors were sampled from a young man in good health.

This clonotype came up a few times. The V call is TRBV5-1, the J call TRBJ2-5; D might be TRBD1 (5 bases). Germline values: CDR1 SGHRS, CDR2 YFSETQ. Trimming took 4 bases from V and 7 from J, leaving 17 bases between them. The CDR3 is made up of 14 amino acids. This CDR3 reads CASSTVGAQGTQYF. The DNA for the CDR3 is TGCGCCAGCAGCACGGTAGGGGCCCAGGGGACCCAGTACTTC.

This clonotype was counted only a few times. The chain carries TRBV10-3 and TRBJ2-1, with a weak D call TRBD2 (6 bases). The closer fit of TRBJ2-7 to the DNA end suggests the J call may be wrong. Germline values: CDR1 ENHRY, CDR2 SYGVKD. This CDR3 has 16 residues. This chain's CDR3 is CAIRDPGGVSYNEQYF. The CDR3, as DNA: TGTGCCATCAGGGACCCGGGCGGGGTCTCCTACAATGAGCAGTACTTC.

This clonotype was detected many times. The chain recombines TRBV6-5 with TRBJ2-4, with 10 nucleotides matching TRBD2. J lost 5 bases, V lost 8 bases, and 6 bases had no gene match. The germline V gene encodes CDR1 MNHEY and CDR2 SVGAGI. This CDR3 is 14 amino acids long. CDR3 sequence: CASGLAGAQNIQYF. The CDR3 coding sequence is TGTGCCAGCGGGCTAGCGGGGGCACAAAACATTCAGTACTTC.

This clonotype was seen a handful of times. The rearrangement joins TRBV4-3 to TRBJ1-2, with unresolved D. Looked up from germline, CDR1 is LGHNA and CDR2 is YSLEER. This CDR3 comprises 15 residues. V lost 0 bases, J lost 4 bases, and 12 bases lay in between. DNA of the CDR3: TGCGCCAGCAGCCAAGATAACGCCGGGAGCTATGGCTACACCTTC. This translates into CASSQDNAGSYGYTF.

This clonotype showed up just a few times. The rearrangement joins TRBV30 to TRBJ2-4; maybe TRBD2 (5 bases). Germline V gives CDR1 GTSNPN, CDR2 SVGIG (reference sequence). The CDR3 runs 16 residues. V was trimmed by 2 bases and J by 0 bases, leaving 14 bases between them. CDR3 region: CAWSPPAALAKNIQYF. As DNA, the CDR3 is TGTGCCTGGAGTCCGCCAGCGGCTCTAGCCAAAAACATTCAGTACTTC.

The chain recombines TRBV7-2 with TRBJ2-7; TRBD2 agrees at 7 bases. The CDR3 length is 16 residues. From germline, CDR1 is SGHTA and CDR2 FQGNSA. The V gene end was trimmed by 5 bases and the J gene end by 4 bases; junction bases not matched to a gene: 14. The CDR3 spells CASSRASGGTQYEQYF. For the CDR3, the DNA is TGTGCCAGCAGCAGGGCTAGCGGCGGTACTCAATACGAGCAGTACTTC. The full variable domain, in which reference TRBV7-2 and TRBJ2-7 provide the parts outside the CDR3, is GAGVSQSPSNKVTEKGKDVELRCDPISGHTALYWYRQSLGQGLEFLIYFQGNSAPDKSGLPSDRFSAERTGGSVSTLTIQRTQQEDSAVYLCASSRASGGTQYEQYFGPGTRLTVT.

This clonotype turned up a few times. The rearrangement links TRBV4-3 to TRBJ2-1; TRBD1 is a possible D gene (5 bases). The CDR3 is 21 residues long. In germline, CDR1 is LGHNA, CDR2 YSLEER. The germline V and J ends were trimmed by 0 bases and 0 bases, with 24 bases remaining between them. Here the CDR3 DNA reads TGCGCCAGCAGCCAAGAACAACGACAACTGGGGCGAGCCCCCTCCTACAATGAGCAGTTCTTC. This codes for CASSQEQRQLGRAPSYNEQFF.

This clonotype was counted once. The chain has TRBV20-1 and TRBJ2-5; TRBD1 matches at 10 bases. The DNA matches TRBJ2-7 better at its end, which makes the J call doubtful. The CDR3 contains 14 residues. CDR1 DFQATT and CDR2 SNEGSKA come from the germline V gene (reference sequence). CDR3 in amino acids: CSAREPDRGGEQYF. CDR3 DNA sequence: TGCAGTGCTAGAGAACCGGACAGGGGGGGCGAGCAGTACTTC.

This clonotype was seen ten or more times. The V call is TRBV20-1, the J call TRBJ1-2; TRBD1 is a possible D gene (5 bases). There are 13 residues in the CDR3. V lost 3 bases, J lost 4 bases, and 12 bases lay in between. From germline, CDR1 is DFQATT and CDR2 SNEGSKA (reference sequence). CDR3 in amino acids: CSARMEGLYGYTF. In DNA form, the CDR3 reads TGCAGTGCTAGGATGGAGGGACTCTATGGCTACACCTTC.

This clonotype was observed a handful of times. CDR3 region: CSARGTGRGWTETQYF. DNA of the CDR3: TGCAGTGCTAGAGGGACAGGGCGGGGATGGACAGAGACCCAGTACTTC. The rearrangement links TRBV20-1 to TRBJ2-5; 8 bases match TRBD1. The trim removed 1 base at V and 4 bases at J, leaving 11 bases unmatched. Germline values: CDR1 DFQATT, CDR2 SNEGSKA (reference sequence). The CDR3 totals 16 residues.